The source of this T cell receptor (beta chain) is a study of blood T cell repertoires in COVID-19. Study overall: Researchers got acute and convalescent COVID-19 samples from the United States, Italy and Spain. T cells, B-cell-depleted T cells, or PBMCs supplied cDNA or gDNA.

This clone was seen a single time. Germline CDR1 is PRHDT and CDR2 is FYEKMQ (reference sequence). Germline trimming cut 4 bases from V and 1 base from J; bases unmatched to any gene: 5. The CDR3 consists of 16 residues. Authors' analysis steps: The authors estimated nucleated cell counts from reference gene primer amplification. The protocol was immunoSEQ multiplex PCR, while the TCRdb copy is restricted to in-frame clones and leaves out a portion. V and J calls and clone size come straight from that table; D and trimming were deduced from the DNA. The data contain approximately 240,000 clones, under 85% of them singletons. Enrolment of Seattle patients took place during active infection, and they were followed longitudinally.

The chain recombines TRBV13 with TRBJ2-4; the match to TRBD1 covers 9 bases. The sample was peripheral blood. This TCR derives from a woman aged 25-40 years with COVID-19, enrolled during active disease. This chain's CDR3 is CASSSYRGLAKNIQYF. The CDR3 bases are TGTGCCAGCAGCTCCTACAGGGGGCTGGCCAAAAACATTCAGTACTTC.